This T cell receptor (beta chain) derives from a study of Graves' ophthalmopathy and Graves' hyperthyroidism (dated by TCRdb to the late 2010s). In the study overall: Hyperthyroidism was defined as stable when no progression to ophthalmopathy occurred within 18 months of follow-up. In roughly six hyperthyroidism patients, T-cell repertoires of thyroid tissue and blood were compared. To explore V-J signatures that separate ophthalmopathy from hyperthyroidism, a discovery set of about a hundred patients was enrolled, consisting of about 41 with ophthalmopathy and around 57 with stable hyperthyroidism. The independent validation cohort included approximately 19 hyperthyroidism patients plus 17 patients who later progressed from hyperthyroidism to ophthalmopathy. The study used signatures of the TCR beta repertoire to tell Graves' ophthalmopathy apart from Graves' hyperthyroidism and to predict which patients would progress to ophthalmopathy. After sampling, hyperthyroidism patients received methimazole starting at 30 mg daily, and ophthalmopathy patients received high-dose intravenous methylprednisolone. In total, 135 blood samples were TCR-sequenced: approximately 42 ophthalmopathy, approximately 75 hyperthyroidism and some 17 hyperthyroidism-to-ophthalmopathy patients.

Hyperthyroidism patients were newly diagnosed, were aged 18 to 65 years, and had a disease duration under 2 months. Patients with other autoimmune diseases, uncontrolled infections, pregnancy or lactation were excluded from the study. Clinical symptoms, serum thyroxine, TRAb, thyroid ultrasound and orbital computed tomography were used for diagnosis. Total RNA was extracted using Trizol reagent, and RNA quality was checked on an Agilent 2100 Bioanalyzer. Results the study describes overall, beyond this receptor: Most expanded thyroid clonotypes with a frequency above 0.001 also appeared in blood, which suggests that blood repertoires may reflect the immune response in the thyroid. Sample size was not predetermined statistically, and investigators were not blinded to group allocation. Ophthalmopathy was separated from stable hyperthyroidism by the 13-signature model with more than 85% sensitivity and less than 82% specificity in cross-validation and with 80%/75% in the test set. In validation, the model predicted ophthalmopathy progression with about 64% sensitivity and 72.22% specificity; about a dozen predicted patients were CT-confirmed with GO in a median of approximately six months.

This clonotype has ten or more counts. The specificity of this receptor is unknown. Base qualities are not recorded, but no much larger clone differs from it by a single base. For repertoire sequencing, TCR beta CDR3 regions were amplified from RNA transcripts. HTBI primers and the Qiagen OneStep RT-PCR kit were used in a first-round RT-PCR, which was followed by a second-round multiplex PCR, size selection and purification. The libraries underwent paired-end sequencing with 100 bp reads on an Illumina HiSeq2000. The authors' pipeline ran thus. Reads were processed with SOAPnuke, discarding reads with adapters, uncalled bases, mean Phred below 15, or no exact constant-primer or identifier match. COPE v1.2.5 was used to merge high-quality paired reads. Each unique nucleotide sequence was defined as a clonotype, and clonotypes were aligned to IMGT TRB V, D and J references with MiTCR v1.1. Only V-J combinations with frequency above 0.0001 were analysed, covering around 99% of repertoires. For each V-J combination, a TCR clonal expansion and chaos score was defined as the ratio of F50 clonal expansion to chaos observed in the TCRdist matrix. Welch's t-statistics and random forest were used to reduce features to over ten V-J combinations, which were fed into a naive Bayes classifier. The similarity between thyroid and blood repertoires was quantified using the Morisita-Horn index. TCRdb reworked the public reads: Q25 trimming with fastp, MiXCR clone assembly, productive beta chains retained. Records with the same CDR3 protein are collapsed into one entry carrying the most frequent genes and DNA. The V and J calls shown here were made by TCRdb, not taken from the authors' results. For this sample the table gives around 590,000 distinct CDR3 sequences, of which under 40% were detected only once. The top ten clones comprise 3.5% to 4.5% of the sample.

Germline trimming amounts to 4 bases on V and 4 bases on J, with 5 as the count of junction bases outside the gene matches. The CDR3 has 16 amino acids, counting the end cysteine and phenylalanine. Of all the DNA, just the CDR3 is kept, 48 bases in frame from base 1. CDR1 and CDR2 (SNHLY, FYNNEI) derive from the germline V gene. The sequence derives from an adult man with Graves' hyperthyroidism. The sequencing sample was made of peripheral blood or thyroid tissue (not recorded which). The chain links TRBV2 with TRBJ2-6, with 9 central nucleotides matching TRBD1. Here is the DNA: TGTGCCAGCAGTGCCAACAGGGGGCAAGGGGCCAACGTCCTGACTTTC. Translated, it gives CASSANRGQGANVLTF.